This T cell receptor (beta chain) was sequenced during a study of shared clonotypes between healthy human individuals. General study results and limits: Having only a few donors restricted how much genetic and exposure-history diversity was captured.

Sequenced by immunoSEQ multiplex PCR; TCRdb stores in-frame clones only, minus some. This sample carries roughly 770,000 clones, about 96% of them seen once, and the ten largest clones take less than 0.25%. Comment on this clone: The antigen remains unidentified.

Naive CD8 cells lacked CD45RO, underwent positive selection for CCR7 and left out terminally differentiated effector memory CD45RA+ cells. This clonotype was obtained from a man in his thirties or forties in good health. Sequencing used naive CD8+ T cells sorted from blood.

The CDR3 is CASSSKNRGYTF. The CDR3 bases are TGTGCCAGCAGCTCCAAAAACAGAGGCTACACCTTC. This chain uses TRBV7-4 with TRBJ1-2; no firm D call. The length of the CDR3 is 12 residues. V was trimmed by 4 bases and J by 8 bases, leaving 11 bases between them. Germline V gene lookup returns CDR1 SGHVT and CDR2 SQSDAQ.